The TCR beta chain described here comes from a study of blood T cell repertoires in COVID-19. Study-level background: Samples of COVID-19 (acute and convalescent) were obtained from the United States, Italy and Spain. From T cells, B-cell-depleted T cells, or PBMCs came the material, which was cDNA or gDNA.

Germline V gives CDR1 SGHDT, CDR2 YYEEEE. This CDR3 spans 14 amino acids. V dropped 4 bases and J dropped 1; count of bases not matched to a gene: 4. How the authors handled the data: Quantification of nucleated cells was approximated via reference gene primer amplification. Sequencing was performed with immunoSEQ multiplex PCR; in TCRdb, only in-frame clones are kept and a portion is missing. That table furnishes V, J and clone size, whereas the DNA furnished D and trimming. The sample carries about 230,000 clones, 75% to 90% recorded once. This clone has a single count. This receptor was taken from a woman in her seventies with active or convalescent COVID-19. Sequenced sample: peripheral blood. The chain couples TRBV5-6 to TRBJ1-1, with TRBD1 matching 7 bases. CDR3 coding DNA: TGTGCCAGCAGCCAGACAGGGTGGAACACTGAAGCTTTCTTT. It codes for CASSQTGWNTEAFF.